This TCR beta chain comes out of a study of metastatic and nonmetastatic thyroid tumors. Ten or more counts support this clone. The sample contains more than one DNA sequence encoding this CDR3. Patients were all untreated before their thyroid surgery. The CDR3 contains 15 residues. Trimming shortened V by 5 bases and J by 2 bases, and 12 bases separated the two germline ends. Germline V gene lookup returns CDR1 MNHEY and CDR2 SMNVEV (reference sequence). TCRdb reassembled clones from the PCR reads with MiXCR. Found here are about 15,000 clones, 30% to 40% of them singletons; the top ten hold roughly a tenth.

The receptor's source is a female donor with papillary thyroid cancer or a benign thyroid nodule (not recorded which). Some clones in this sample may be carry-over from other donors' samples. The sequencing sample was made of blood. The chain couples TRBV27 to TRBJ2-2; TRBD1 is a possible D gene (5 bases). CDR3 coding DNA: TGTGCCAGCAGTCCCCGCAGGGCTAACACCGGGGAGCTGTTTTTT. Its protein product is CASSPRRANTGELFF.